This TCR beta chain appears in the sequencing data of a study of blood T cell repertoires in COVID-19. Across the whole study: Samples of COVID-19 (acute and convalescent) were obtained from the United States, Italy and Spain. The analysed material was cDNA or gDNA that came from T cells, B-cell-depleted T cells, or PBMCs.

V lost 4 bases and J lost 0, with 10 bases in between. The CDR3 totals 15 residues. The germline V gene has CDR1 SGHRS and CDR2 YFSETQ. This clone was recorded only once. In the original workflow: It was from reference gene primer amplification that nucleated cell counts were estimated. The repertoire was sequenced with immunoSEQ multiplex PCR; TCRdb's copy has only in-frame clones and lacks some. Clone size and the V and J calls come from that table; the DNA yielded D and trimming. The sample holds just over 75,000 clones, roughly 84% seen once. This clonotype was sampled from a man between 50 and 59 years old with acute or convalescent COVID-19. The chain links TRBV5-1 to TRBJ2-2, with D possibly TRBD1 on 6 matching bases. Sequencing was done on a sample of peripheral blood. CDR3 bases: TGCGCCAGCAGCGAACAGGGTGCGAACACCGGGGAGCTGTTTTTT. Translated: CASSEQGANTGELFF.